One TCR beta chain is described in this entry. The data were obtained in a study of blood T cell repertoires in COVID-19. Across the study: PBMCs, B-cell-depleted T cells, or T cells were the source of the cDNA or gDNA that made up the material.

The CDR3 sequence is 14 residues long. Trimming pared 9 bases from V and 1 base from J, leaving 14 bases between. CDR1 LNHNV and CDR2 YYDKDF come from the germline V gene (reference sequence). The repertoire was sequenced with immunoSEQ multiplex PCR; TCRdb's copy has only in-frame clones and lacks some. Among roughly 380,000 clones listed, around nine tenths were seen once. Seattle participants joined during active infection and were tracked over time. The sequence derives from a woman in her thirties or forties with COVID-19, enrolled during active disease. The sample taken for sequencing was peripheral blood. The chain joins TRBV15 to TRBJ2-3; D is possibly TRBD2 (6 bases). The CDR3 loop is CATTVGEGTDTQYF. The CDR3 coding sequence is TGTGCCACGACCGTTGGGGAGGGCACAGATACGCAGTATTTT.